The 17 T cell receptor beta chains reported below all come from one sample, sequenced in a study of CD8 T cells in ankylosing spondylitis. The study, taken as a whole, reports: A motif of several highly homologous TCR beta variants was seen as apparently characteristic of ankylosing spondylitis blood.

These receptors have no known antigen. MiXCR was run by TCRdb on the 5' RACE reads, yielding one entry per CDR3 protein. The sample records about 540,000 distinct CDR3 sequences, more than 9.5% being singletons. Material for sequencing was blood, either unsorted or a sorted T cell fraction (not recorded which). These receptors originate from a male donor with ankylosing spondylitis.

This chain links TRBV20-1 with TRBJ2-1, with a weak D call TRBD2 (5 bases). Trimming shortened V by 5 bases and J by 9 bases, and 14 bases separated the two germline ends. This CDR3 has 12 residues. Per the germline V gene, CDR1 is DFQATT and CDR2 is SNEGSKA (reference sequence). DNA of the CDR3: TGCAGTGCTCCGCGCGGGTCGGTTGAGCAGTTCTTC. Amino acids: CSAPRGSVEQFF.

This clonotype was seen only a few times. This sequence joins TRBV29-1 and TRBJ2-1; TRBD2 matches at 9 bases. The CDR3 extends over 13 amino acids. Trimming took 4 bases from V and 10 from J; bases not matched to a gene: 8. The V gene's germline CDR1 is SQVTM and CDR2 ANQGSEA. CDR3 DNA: TGCAGCGTTGGGGCGGGAGGGCGGCGGGAGCAGTTCTTC. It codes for CSVGAGGRREQFF.

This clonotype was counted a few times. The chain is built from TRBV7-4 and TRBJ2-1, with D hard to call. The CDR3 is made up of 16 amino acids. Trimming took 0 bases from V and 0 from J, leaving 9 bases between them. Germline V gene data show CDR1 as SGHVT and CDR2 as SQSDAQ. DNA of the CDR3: TGTGCCAGCAGCTTAGCGCGGCCCAGCTCCTACAATGAGCAGTTCTTC. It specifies CASSLARPSSYNEQFF.

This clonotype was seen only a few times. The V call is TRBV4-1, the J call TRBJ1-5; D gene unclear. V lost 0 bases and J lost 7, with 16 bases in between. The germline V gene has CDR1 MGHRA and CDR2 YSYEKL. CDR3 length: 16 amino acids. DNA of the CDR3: TGCGCCAGCAGCCAAGATAGCGGGAGAAATAGCCAGCCCCAGCATTTT. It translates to CASSQDSGRNSQPQHF.

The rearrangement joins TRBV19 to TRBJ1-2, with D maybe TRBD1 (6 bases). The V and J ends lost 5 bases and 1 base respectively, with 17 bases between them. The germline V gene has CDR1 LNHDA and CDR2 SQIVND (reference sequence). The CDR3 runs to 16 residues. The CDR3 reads CASSLGGTAFNYGYTF. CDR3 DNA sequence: TGTGCCAGTAGTCTAGGGGGGACGGCGTTTAACTATGGCTACACCTTC. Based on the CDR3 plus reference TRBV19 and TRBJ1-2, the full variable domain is DGGITQSPKYLFRKEGQNVTLSCEQNLNHDAMYWYRQDPGQGLRLIYYSQIVNDFQKGDIAEGYSVSREKKESFPLTVTSAQKNPTAFYLCASSLGGTAFNYGYTFGSGTRLTVV.

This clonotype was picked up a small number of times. CDR3 nucleotide sequence: TGTGCCATCAGTGAGAGGGGACACGGCTCTGGGGCCAACGTCCTGACTTTC. Encoded protein: CAISERGHGSGANVLTF. This chain connects TRBV10-3 to TRBJ2-6, with a possible D match to TRBD1 (6 bases). The CDR3 consists of 17 residues. The V gene's germline CDR1 is ENHRY and CDR2 SYGVKD. Trimming took off 2 bases at V and 0 bases at J, with 11 bases between the two ends.

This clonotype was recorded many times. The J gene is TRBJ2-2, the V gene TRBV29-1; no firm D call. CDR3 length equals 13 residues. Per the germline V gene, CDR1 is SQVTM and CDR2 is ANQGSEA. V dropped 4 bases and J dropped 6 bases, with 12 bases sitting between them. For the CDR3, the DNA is TGCAGCGTTGTCGCGAGGAGCCCCGGGGAGCTGTTTTTT. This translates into CSVVARSPGELFF.

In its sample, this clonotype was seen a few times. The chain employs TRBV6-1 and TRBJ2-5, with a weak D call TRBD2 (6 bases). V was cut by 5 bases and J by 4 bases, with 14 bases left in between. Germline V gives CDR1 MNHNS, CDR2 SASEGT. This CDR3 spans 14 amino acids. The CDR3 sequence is CASSPQDGRETQYF. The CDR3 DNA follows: TGTGCCAGCAGTCCGCAAGACGGGAGAGAGACCCAGTACTTC.

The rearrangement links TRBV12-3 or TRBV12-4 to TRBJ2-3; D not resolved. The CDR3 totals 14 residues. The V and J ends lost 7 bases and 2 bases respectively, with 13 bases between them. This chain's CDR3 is CASTPLSSTDTQYF. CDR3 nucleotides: TGTGCCAGCACCCCTTTATCCTCCACAGATACGCAGTATTTT.

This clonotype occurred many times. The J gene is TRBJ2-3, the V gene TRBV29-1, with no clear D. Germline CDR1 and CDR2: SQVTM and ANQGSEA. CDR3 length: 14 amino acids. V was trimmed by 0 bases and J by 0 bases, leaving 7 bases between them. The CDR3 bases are TGCAGCGTTGAAGAGGGCGGAAGCACAGATACGCAGTATTTT. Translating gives CSVEEGGSTDTQYF.

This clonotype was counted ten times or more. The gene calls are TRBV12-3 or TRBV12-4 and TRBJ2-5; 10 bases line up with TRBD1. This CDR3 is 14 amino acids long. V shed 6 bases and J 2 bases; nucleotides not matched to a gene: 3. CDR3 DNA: TGTGCCAGCAGCTTGGGACAGGGGCAAGAGACCCAGTACTTC. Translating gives CASSLGQGQETQYF.

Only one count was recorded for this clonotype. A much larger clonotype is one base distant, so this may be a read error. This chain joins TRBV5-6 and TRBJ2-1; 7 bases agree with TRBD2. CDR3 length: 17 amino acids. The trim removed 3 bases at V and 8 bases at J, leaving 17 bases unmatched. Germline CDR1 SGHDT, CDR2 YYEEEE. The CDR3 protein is CASSSALAHELSDEQFF. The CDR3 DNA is TGTGCCAGCAGCTCTGCACTAGCGCACGAGCTATCGGATGAGCAGTTCTTC.

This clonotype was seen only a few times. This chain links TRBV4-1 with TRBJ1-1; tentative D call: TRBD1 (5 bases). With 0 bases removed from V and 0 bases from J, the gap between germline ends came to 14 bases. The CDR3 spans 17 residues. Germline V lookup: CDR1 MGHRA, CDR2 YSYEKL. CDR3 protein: CASSQEGGTTVNTEAFF. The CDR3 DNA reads TGCGCCAGCAGCCAAGAGGGGGGGACCACTGTGAACACTGAAGCTTTCTTT.

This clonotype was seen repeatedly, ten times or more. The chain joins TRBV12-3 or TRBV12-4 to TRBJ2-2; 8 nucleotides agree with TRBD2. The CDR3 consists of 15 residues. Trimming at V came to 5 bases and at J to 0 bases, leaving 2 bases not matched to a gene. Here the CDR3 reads CASSGSGTNTGELFF. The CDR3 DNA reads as TGTGCCAGCAGTGGTAGCGGGACGAACACCGGGGAGCTGTTTTTT.

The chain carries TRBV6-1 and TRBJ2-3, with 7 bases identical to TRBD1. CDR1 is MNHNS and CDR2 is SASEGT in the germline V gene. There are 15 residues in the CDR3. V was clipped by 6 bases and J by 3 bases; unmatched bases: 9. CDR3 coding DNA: TGTGCCAGCAGCCACGACAGGGTGGTAACAGATACGCAGTATTTT. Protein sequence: CASSHDRVVTDTQYF.

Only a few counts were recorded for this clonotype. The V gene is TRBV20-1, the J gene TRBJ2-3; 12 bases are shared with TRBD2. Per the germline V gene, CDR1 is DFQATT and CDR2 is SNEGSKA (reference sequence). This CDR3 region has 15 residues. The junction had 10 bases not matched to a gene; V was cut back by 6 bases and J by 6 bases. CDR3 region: CSAQRTSGIGDTQYF. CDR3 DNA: TGCAGTGCCCAACGGACTAGCGGGATTGGCGATACGCAGTATTTT.

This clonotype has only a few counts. The DNA of the CDR3 is TGTGCCAGCAGCTTACTTGGCGGGCCCTCGAACACCGGGGAGCTGTTTTTT. As protein: CASSLLGGPSNTGELFF. V gene TRBV7-8 combines with J gene TRBJ2-2; weak D call: TRBD2 (5 bases). The CDR3 consists of 17 residues. Germline assignment: CDR1 SGHVS and CDR2 FQNEAQ. Trimming took 2 bases from V and 0 from J, leaving 13 bases between them.